Each of the 17 T cell receptor beta chains below was sequenced from the same sample in a study of cytomegalovirus exposure and HLA in healthy donors. Both 60 Vbeta primers and 13 Jbeta primers went into the PCR. TCRdb keeps only in-frame clones here, not all; method: immunoSEQ multiplex PCR. Among some 120,000 clones listed, 79% were seen once. Sequencing was performed on PBMCs. These receptors all stem from a man aged 18 to 30 in good health and CMV-seronegative.

This CDR3 reads CASRGRGRARTDTQYF. The CDR3 DNA reads TGTGCCAGCAGGGGGAGGGGGAGGGCACGCACAGATACGCAGTATTTT. This chain uses TRBV5-6 with TRBJ2-3; a weak D match, TRBD2 (7 bases). Trimming cost V 5 bases and J 1 base, with 17 bases left between them. Germline V lookup: CDR1 SGHDT, CDR2 YYEEEE. The CDR3 is 16 residues long.

This chain links TRBV7-2 with TRBJ2-5, with 8 nucleotides matching TRBD2. Trimming at V came to 4 bases and at J to 4 bases, leaving 5 bases not matched to a gene. CDR1 and CDR2 (germline): SGHTA, FQGNSA. The CDR3 has 14 residues. The CDR3 bases are TGTGCCAGCAGCTCAGGACTAGCATTAGAGACCCAGTACTTC. Translation: CASSSGLALETQYF.

The chain is built from TRBV19 and TRBJ2-6, with D possibly TRBD1 on 6 matching bases. CDR1 LNHDA and CDR2 SQIVND come from the germline V gene (reference sequence). V was cut by 8 bases and J by 2 bases, with 10 bases left in between. The CDR3 is 14 amino acids. The CDR3 DNA sequence: TGTGCCAGTCGGACAGTCGCTGGGGCCAACGTCCTGACTTTC. Residues: CASRTVAGANVLTF.

The chain has TRBV20-1 and TRBJ2-7; 7 positions match TRBD1. The CDR3 contains 11 residues. J lost 10 bases, V lost 3 bases, and 6 bases had no gene match. Germline CDR1 and CDR2: DFQATT and SNEGSKA (reference sequence). This CDR3 is CSARDRNYQYF. CDR3 sequence (DNA): TGCAGTGCTAGGGACAGGAATTACCAGTACTTC.

This clone was seen a handful of times. The chain recombines TRBV25-1 with TRBJ2-1, with a possible D match to TRBD2 (6 bases). Per germline, CDR1 MGHDK and CDR2 SYGVNS. Trimming shortened V by 4 bases and J by 2 bases, and 12 bases separated the two germline ends. This CDR3 is built from 15 residues. As DNA, the CDR3 is TGTGCCAGCAGTGCGGGGGTTGGCCCCTACAATGAGCAGTTCTTC. It is translated as CASSAGVGPYNEQFF. Complete variable domain (other parts from reference TRBV25-1 and TRBJ2-1): EADIYQTPRYLVIGTGKKITLECSQTMGHDKMYWYQQDPGMELHLIHYSYGVNSTEKGDLSSESTVSRIRTEHFPLTLESARPSHTSQYLCASSAGVGPYNEQFFGPGTRLTVL.

The chain joins TRBV29-1 to TRBJ2-5; 8 bases map to TRBD1. Germline V gene lookup returns CDR1 SQVTM and CDR2 ANQGSEA. With V trimmed by 4 bases and J by 5 bases, 15 bases remained unmatched. This CDR3 spans 16 amino acids. CDR3 bases: TGCAGCGTTGCCGGGACAGGAGGCAAAAGGTGGGAGACCCAGTACTTC. The encoded protein is CSVAGTGGKRWETQYF.

This clone was seen a few times. The chain couples TRBV4-1 to TRBJ1-5, with D possibly matching TRBD1 (5 bases). Trimming cost V 5 bases and J 0 bases, with 11 bases left between them. This CDR3 is 15 amino acids long. Germline loops: CDR1 MGHRA, CDR2 YSYEKL. Here the CDR3 reads CASSSRGLSNQPQHF. CDR3 in DNA: TGCGCCAGCAGCTCAAGGGGCCTTAGCAATCAGCCCCAGCATTTT.

Comments on this clone: A junction end diverges from the germline sequence, so it may reflect a read error. The chain recombines TRBV7-9 with TRBJ2-5; 12 bases are shared with TRBD2. The better agreement between TRBJ2-7 and the DNA end casts doubt on the J call. The V gene's germline CDR1 is SEHNR and CDR2 FQNEAQ (reference sequence). The CDR3 covers 14 residues. The CDR3 DNA reads TGTGCCAGCAGCCTAGCGGGAGGGACCTACGAGCAGTACTTC. Translating gives CASSLAGGTYEQYF.

Only one count was recorded for this clone. In DNA, the CDR3 is TGTGCCACCGAAGCCGGGACTAGCTGGGTTCAGTTCTTC. Its translation: CATEAGTSWVQFF. This chain uses TRBV6-1 with TRBJ2-1; 9 bases match TRBD2. This CDR3 spans 13 amino acids. The V and J ends lost 10 bases and 13 bases, in that order; junction bases with no gene match: 14. In germline, CDR1 is MNHNS, CDR2 SASEGT.

The chain uses TRBV7-9 and TRBJ2-2, with 7 bases aligning to TRBD1. From germline, CDR1 is SEHNR and CDR2 FQNEAQ (reference sequence). This CDR3 has 17 residues. V lost 3 bases, J lost 1 base, and 8 bases stayed unmatched. The CDR3 loop is CASSFQTGLMNTGELFF. The CDR3, as DNA: TGTGCCAGCAGCTTCCAGACAGGGCTTATGAACACCGGGGAGCTGTTTTTT.

V is TRBV13 and J is TRBJ1-1; D remains ambiguous. Trimming removed 2 bases from V and 1 base from J, with 5 bases in between. The germline V gene has CDR1 PRHDT and CDR2 FYEKMQ (reference sequence). The CDR3 has 13 residues. The CDR3 here is CASSLPGNTEAFF. CDR3 coding DNA: TGTGCCAGCAGCTTACCAGGGAACACTGAAGCTTTCTTT.

The gene calls are TRBV18 and TRBJ2-1, with 9 bases identical to TRBD2. CDR1 and CDR2 (germline): KGHSH, LQKENI. Trimming cost V 2 bases and J 10 bases; bases outside gene matches: 3. The CDR3 contains 13 residues. The CDR3 DNA reads TGTGCCAGCTCACCAGGGACTAGCACAGAGCAGTTCTTC. Translating gives CASSPGTSTEQFF.

J is TRBJ2-6 and V is TRBV30; D is perhaps TRBD1 (5 bases). The CDR3 is 14 residues long. V was shortened by 0 bases and J by 2 bases, with 5 bases between the two germline ends. Germline lookup yields CDR1 GTSNPN and CDR2 SVGIG (reference sequence). As DNA, the CDR3 is TGTGCCTGGAGTGTAGGGGCTGGGGCCAACGTCCTGACTTTC. Translating it yields CAWSVGAGANVLTF.

The V gene is TRBV6-1, the J gene TRBJ2-7; 7 bases match TRBD2. J was trimmed by 6 bases and V by 6 bases; bases with no gene match: 11. CDR1 and CDR2 from the germline V gene are MNHNS and SASEGT. The length of the CDR3 is 14 residues. The CDR3, as DNA: TGTGCCAGCAGCTGGGGGGGAAGGATCTCCGAGCAGTACGTC. Translation: CASSWGGRISEQYV.

This chain links TRBV5-1 with TRBJ2-7, with 10 bases aligning to TRBD1. Trimming took 4 bases from V and 2 from J; bases not matched to a gene: 12. The CDR3 loop spans 17 amino acids. Per germline, CDR1 SGHRS and CDR2 YFSETQ. The CDR3 reads CASSPELTGTGAYEQYF. The DNA of the CDR3 is TGCGCCAGCAGCCCGGAACTTACCGGGACAGGGGCCTACGAGCAGTACTTC.

The chain carries TRBV28 and TRBJ1-2; D not certain. The V end lost 0 bases, the J end lost 5 bases, and 7 bases lay between the germline ends. Looked up from germline, CDR1 is MDHEN and CDR2 is SYDVKM. The CDR3 is 13 amino acids. The CDR3 is CASSLWGGYGYTF. The DNA of the CDR3 is TGTGCCAGCAGTTTATGGGGAGGGTATGGCTACACCTTC.

The CDR3 is CASSQGAYGYTF. In DNA, the CDR3 is TGCGCCAGCAGCCAAGGGGCCTATGGCTACACCTTC. This chain uses TRBV4-1 with TRBJ1-2; D remains unclear. V lost 1 base, J lost 4 bases, and 4 bases lay in between. This CDR3 is built from 12 residues. CDR1 is MGHRA, CDR2 YSYEKL, per germline.